This T cell receptor beta chain was identified in a study of blood T cells in healthy people across ages. In its sample, this clonotype was seen a few times. For the second PCR, which ran for about 6 to 11 cycles, a sample-barcoded 5' primer and a J-beta primer mix were used. Every molecule of cDNA carried a tag from a template-switch adaptor with 12 random nucleotides. Each CDR3 protein gets one entry after TCRdb re-called the 5' RACE reads with MiXCR. Altogether roughly 900,000 distinct CDR3 sequences are present, 29% being singletons, with the ten largest covering around a sixth. The CDR3 runs to 15 residues. The germline V and J ends were trimmed by 4 bases and 2 bases, with 15 bases remaining between them. Germline CDR1 is LGHDT and CDR2 is YNNKEL (reference sequence).

The source of this sequence is a woman of 80 years or more in good health. The specimen sequenced was blood. The chain recombines TRBV3-1 with TRBJ2-7; possibly TRBD1 for D (6 bases). The CDR3 coding sequence is TGTGCCAGCAGCCCCGAACAGGGATTTACCTACGAGCAGTACTTC. It is translated as CASSPEQGFTYEQYF.